This is a list of T cell receptor beta chains from one sample in a study of shared clonotypes between healthy human individuals. Data came from immunoSEQ multiplex PCR; TCRdb stores just in-frame clones and leaves some out. The repertoire consists of roughly 700,000 clones, with approximately 74% occurring once and the leading ten covering 1.5% to 2%. The sequenced sample consisted of memory CD4+ T cells sorted from blood. These receptors came from a woman aged 25 to 39 in good health. The CDR3 runs from the conserved cysteine through the conserved F or W. D genes are given only for firm matches. Expanded clones get a size class; other rows say once, few or many, or leave the size out.

clone_size cdr3_length j_call d_call v_call cdr3_nt cdr3_aa
once 15 TRBJ2-1 TRBD2 TRBV5-1 TGCGCCAGCAGCGTGACTAGCGGGAGACGGGTTGAGCAGTTCTTC CASSVTSGRRVEQFF
many 15 TRBJ1-1 - TRBV7-2 TGTGCCAGCAGCTTTGTGGGTTTATCCGGAAATGAAGCTTTCTTT CASSFVGLSGNEAFF
- 15 TRBJ2-3 - TRBV7-2 TGTGCCAGCAGCCCCGTGGCGCTAGCCCCGGGAGCGCAGTATTTT CASSPVALAPGAQYF
- 18 TRBJ2-2 TRBD1 TRBV7-2 TGTGCCAGCAGCTTTCCGGGACAGGGGATAGTTAACACCGGGGAGCTGTTTTTT CASSFPGQGIVNTGELFF
- 14 TRBJ2-3 - TRBV7-8 TGTGCCAGCAGCTGGACTTCCCGCACAGATACGCAGTATTTT CASSWTSRTDTQYF
- 14 TRBJ2-7 TRBD2 TRBV5-1 TGCGCCAGCAGCGGGGGACTAGCGGGTTACGAGCAGTACTTC CASSGGLAGYEQYF
- 15 TRBJ2-1 TRBD2 TRBV27 TGTGCCAGCAGTACATGGGTGGGACTACACAATGAGCAGTTCTTC CASSTWVGLHNEQFF
- 15 TRBJ2-1 TRBD2 TRBV11-2 TGTGCCAGCAGCGAGTTTAGCGGGACCTACAATGAGCAGTTCTTC CASSEFSGTYNEQFF
few 14 TRBJ1-4 - TRBV6-1 TGTGCCACCACAGCAAACCTGGGTAATGAAAAACTGTTTTTT CATTANLGNEKLFF
many 15 TRBJ1-4 TRBD1 TRBV4-2 TGTGCCAGCAGCCAAGATCTCGGGACAGGCGAAAAACTGTTTTTT CASSQDLGTGEKLFF
- 15 TRBJ2-7 TRBD2 TRBV7-9 TGTGCCAGCACCTACAATACGGGAGGACCTTACGAGCAGTACTTC CASTYNTGGPYEQYF
- 16 TRBJ2-1 TRBD2 TRBV7-3 TGTGCCAGCAGCTTATCGGGCCTAGCGGGCAACAATGAGCAGTTCTTC CASSLSGLAGNNEQFF
few 16 TRBJ2-1 - TRBV19 TGTGCCAGTAGTCTGCGGGTCAGGCTCATGGGGAATGAGCAGTTCTTC CASSLRVRLMGNEQFF
- 16 TRBJ2-5 TRBD2 TRBV28 TGTGCCAGCAGTTTCACAGCGGGAGGTGCTGGAGAGACCCAGTACTTC CASSFTAGGAGETQYF
- 17 TRBJ2-3 TRBD1 TRBV18 TGTGCCAGCTCACTTGGAGACACAGGGGTCTTCACAGATACGCAGTATTTT CASSLGDTGVFTDTQYF
- 16 TRBJ1-1 TRBD1 TRBV19 TGTGCCAGTAGTGCCCTTCGGGGGCAGGGGGGCACTGAAGCTTTCTTT CASSALRGQGGTEAFF
many 14 TRBJ2-1 - TRBV6-4 TGTGCCAGCAGTGACATTGCGTTCCGAACTGAGCAGTTCTTC CASSDIAFRTEQFF
- 15 TRBJ2-5 TRBD2 TRBV5-1 TGCGCCAGCGTCCCCGCTAGCGGGAGCGGAGAGACCCAGTACTTC CASVPASGSGETQYF
once 15 TRBJ1-5 - TRBV27 TGTGCCAGCAGTGACCAGGGCATTAGCAATCAGCCCCAGCATTTT CASSDQGISNQPQHF
- 16 TRBJ2-1 TRBD2 TRBV27 TGTGCCAGCAGTTCCCCGGGGGTAGCGGGGCCGCCTGAGCAGTTCTTC CASSSPGVAGPPEQFF
- 15 TRBJ2-5 - TRBV28 TGTGCCAGCAGTCCCAGCCAGGGCGGCCAAGAGACCCAGTACTTC CASSPSQGGQETQYF
few 13 TRBJ2-7 TRBD1 TRBV7-7 TGTGCCAGCAGCCGGGGACAGAATTACGAGCAGTACTTC CASSRGQNYEQYF
- 18 TRBJ1-5 - TRBV18 TGTGCCAGCTCACCGGGGGTGGGTTTGGACATTAGCAATCAGCCCCAGCATTTT CASSPGVGLDISNQPQHF
many 16 TRBJ1-5 - TRBV2 TGTGCCAGCAGTTGGGTTCTATCGTCCGGCAATCAGCCCCAGCATTTT CASSWVLSSGNQPQHF
- 14 TRBJ1-1 TRBD1 TRBV18 TGTGCCAGCTCACCCAGGGACAGGGACACTGAAGCTTTCTTT CASSPRDRDTEAFF
many 15 TRBJ1-5 - TRBV2 TGTGCCAGCAGTGGGCAGGGTATACGCAATCAGCCCCAGCATTTT CASSGQGIRNQPQHF
- 11 TRBJ2-7 - TRBV6-6 TGTGCCAGCAGTTCTATATACGAGCAGTACTTC CASSSIYEQYF
- 12 TRBJ2-3 - TRBV19 TGTGCCAGTAGTCCAGGGTCAGATACGCAGTATTTT CASSPGSDTQYF
- 14 TRBJ2-3 - TRBV5-1 TGCGCCAGCAGCTTACAGGAATTATCAGATACGCAGTATTTT CASSLQELSDTQYF